This T cell receptor (beta chain) was profiled in a study of CD8+CD57+ T cells in acquired aplastic anemia. Regarding the study as a whole: Both patients and controls carried the same twenty-nine CD8+ CDR3 sequences.

With respect to this clonotype: Antigen unknown.

CDR3 and TCR beta VDJ profiling relied on genomic DNA as the template. A single record per CDR3 protein comes from TCRdb applying MiXCR to the reads. The data hold 400,000 to 500,000 distinct CDR3 sequences, with approximately 70% observed a single time. Material for sequencing was sorted CD4+, CD8+, or CD8+CD57+ T cells (not recorded which) from PBMCs. This TCR derives from a human donor in good health, serving as a control.

The CDR3 reads CASSLHAELFF. In DNA, the CDR3 is TGTGCCAGCAGCCTCCATGCAGAACTGTTTTTT. This rearrangement joins TRBV5-4 to TRBJ1-4; D unclear. The V end lost 4 bases, the J end lost 12 bases, and 10 bases lay between the germline ends. Per germline, CDR1 SGHNT and CDR2 YYREEE (reference sequence). The CDR3 is made up of 11 amino acids.